This T cell receptor beta chain originates from a study of blood T cell repertoires in COVID-19. Study at large: Material from acute and convalescent COVID-19 was sourced from the United States, Italy and Spain.

Assay: immunoSEQ multiplex PCR; the TCRdb copy retains only in-frame clones and omits some. The repertoire has about 120,000 clones, around 80% of them found once; the top ten carry about a sixth. The CDR3 runs 17 residues. Per the germline V gene, CDR1 is SGHTS and CDR2 is YDEGEE. V gave up 4 bases and J gave up 6 bases; unmatched junction bases: 10. Sequenced input: peripheral blood. The sequence came from a man aged 55 to 70 with active or convalescent COVID-19. The rearrangement uses TRBV5-8 and TRBJ2-4; TRBD2 matches at 13 bases. CDR3 sequence reads: CASSVDGTSGIGNIQYF. The CDR3 DNA follows: TGTGCCAGCAGCGTGGATGGGACTAGCGGGATAGGAAACATTCAGTACTTC.